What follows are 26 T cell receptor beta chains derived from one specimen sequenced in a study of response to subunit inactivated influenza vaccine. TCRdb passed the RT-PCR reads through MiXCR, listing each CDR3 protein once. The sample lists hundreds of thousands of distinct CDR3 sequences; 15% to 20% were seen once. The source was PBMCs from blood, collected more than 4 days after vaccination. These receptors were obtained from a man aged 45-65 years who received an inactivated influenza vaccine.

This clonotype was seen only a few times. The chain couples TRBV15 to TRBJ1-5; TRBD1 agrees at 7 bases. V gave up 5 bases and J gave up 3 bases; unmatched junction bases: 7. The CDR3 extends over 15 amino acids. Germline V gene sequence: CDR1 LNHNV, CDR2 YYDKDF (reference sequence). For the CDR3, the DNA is TGTGCCACCAGCCGAAGACAGGGACCCAATCAGCCCCAGCATTTT. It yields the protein CATSRRQGPNQPQHF.

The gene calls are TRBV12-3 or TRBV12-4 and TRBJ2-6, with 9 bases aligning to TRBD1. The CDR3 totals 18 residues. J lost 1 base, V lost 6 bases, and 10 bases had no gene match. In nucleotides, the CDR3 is TGTGCCAGCAGAATTACAGGGGGCTTTTCATCTGGGGCCAACGTCCTGACTTTC. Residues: CASRITGGFSSGANVLTF.

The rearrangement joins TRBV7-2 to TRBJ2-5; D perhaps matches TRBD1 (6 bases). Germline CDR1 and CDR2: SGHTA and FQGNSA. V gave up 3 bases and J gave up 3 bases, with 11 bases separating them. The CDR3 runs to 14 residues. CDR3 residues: CASSFRGMEETQYF. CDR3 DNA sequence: TGTGCCAGCAGCTTCAGGGGTATGGAAGAGACCCAGTACTTC.

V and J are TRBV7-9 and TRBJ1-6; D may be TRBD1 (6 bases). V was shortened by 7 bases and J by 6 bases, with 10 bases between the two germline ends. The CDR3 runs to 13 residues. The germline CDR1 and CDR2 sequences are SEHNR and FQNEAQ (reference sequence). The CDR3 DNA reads TGTGCCAGCAACAGGGAGCCTAATTCACCCCTCCACTTT. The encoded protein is CASNREPNSPLHF.

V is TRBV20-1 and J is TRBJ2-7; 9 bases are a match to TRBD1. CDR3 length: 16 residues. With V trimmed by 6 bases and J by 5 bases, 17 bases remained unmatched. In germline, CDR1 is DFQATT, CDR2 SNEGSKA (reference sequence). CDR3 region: CSAKDRGPTRFDEQYF. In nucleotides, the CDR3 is TGCAGTGCCAAGGACAGGGGACCAACTCGTTTCGACGAGCAGTACTTC.

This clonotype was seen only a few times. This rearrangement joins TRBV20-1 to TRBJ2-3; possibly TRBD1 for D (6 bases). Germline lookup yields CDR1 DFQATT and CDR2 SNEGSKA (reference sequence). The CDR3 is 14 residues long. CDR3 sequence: CTKPGQTSTDTQYF. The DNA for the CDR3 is TGCACCAAACCCGGACAGACTAGCACAGATACGCAGTATTTT.

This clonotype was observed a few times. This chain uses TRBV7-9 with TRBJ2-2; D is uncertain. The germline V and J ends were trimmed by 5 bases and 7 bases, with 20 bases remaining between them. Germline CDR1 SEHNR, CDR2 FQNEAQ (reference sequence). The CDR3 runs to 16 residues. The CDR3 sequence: CASSLNTAIRVGELFF. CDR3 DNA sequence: TGTGCCAGCAGCCTCAACACGGCAATCCGAGTCGGGGAGCTGTTTTTT.

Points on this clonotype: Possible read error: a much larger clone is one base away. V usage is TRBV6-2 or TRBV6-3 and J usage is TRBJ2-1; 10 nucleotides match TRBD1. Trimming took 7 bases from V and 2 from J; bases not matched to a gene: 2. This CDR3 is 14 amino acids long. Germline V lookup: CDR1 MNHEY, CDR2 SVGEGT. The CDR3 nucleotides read TGTGCCAGCAACGGACAGGGGGCCTACAATGAGCAGTTCTTC. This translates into CASNGQGAYNEQFF.

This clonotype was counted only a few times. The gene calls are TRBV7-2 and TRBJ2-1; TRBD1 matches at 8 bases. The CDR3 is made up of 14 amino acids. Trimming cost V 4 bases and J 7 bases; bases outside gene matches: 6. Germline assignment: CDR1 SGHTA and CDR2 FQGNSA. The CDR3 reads CASSYRTGGNEQFF. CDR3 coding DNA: TGTGCCAGCAGCTATAGAACAGGGGGAAATGAGCAGTTCTTC.

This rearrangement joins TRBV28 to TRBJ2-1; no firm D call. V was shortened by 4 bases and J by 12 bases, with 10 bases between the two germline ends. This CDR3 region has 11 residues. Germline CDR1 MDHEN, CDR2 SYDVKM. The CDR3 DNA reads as TGTGCCAGCAGTTCTGGGCCATCGCAGTTCTTC. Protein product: CASSSGPSQFF.

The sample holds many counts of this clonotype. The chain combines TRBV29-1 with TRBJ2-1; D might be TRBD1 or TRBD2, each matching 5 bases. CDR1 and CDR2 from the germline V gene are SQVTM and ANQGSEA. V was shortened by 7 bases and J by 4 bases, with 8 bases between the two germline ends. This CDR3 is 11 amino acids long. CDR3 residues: CSAGGYNEQFF. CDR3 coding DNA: TGCAGCGCTGGGGGTTACAATGAGCAGTTCTTC.

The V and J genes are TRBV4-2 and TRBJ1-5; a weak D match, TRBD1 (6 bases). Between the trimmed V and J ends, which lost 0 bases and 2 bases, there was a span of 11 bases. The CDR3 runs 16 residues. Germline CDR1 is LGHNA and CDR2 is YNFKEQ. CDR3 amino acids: CASSQDVRGGNQPQHF. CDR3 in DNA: TGTGCCAGCAGCCAAGATGTCAGGGGAGGCAATCAGCCCCAGCATTTT.

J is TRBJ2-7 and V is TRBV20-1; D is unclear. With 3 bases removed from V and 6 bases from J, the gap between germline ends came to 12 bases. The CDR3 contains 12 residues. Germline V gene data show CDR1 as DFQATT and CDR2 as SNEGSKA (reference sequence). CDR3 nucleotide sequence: TGCAGTGCTAGTGTCGTGATCGGCGAGCAGTACTTC. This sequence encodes CSASVVIGEQYF.

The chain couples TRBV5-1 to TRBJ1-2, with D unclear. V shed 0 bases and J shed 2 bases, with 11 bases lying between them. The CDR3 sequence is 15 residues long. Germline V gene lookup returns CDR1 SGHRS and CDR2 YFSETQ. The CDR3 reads CASSLGQVTNYGYTF. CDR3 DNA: TGCGCCAGCAGCTTGGGGCAGGTTACCAACTATGGCTACACCTTC.

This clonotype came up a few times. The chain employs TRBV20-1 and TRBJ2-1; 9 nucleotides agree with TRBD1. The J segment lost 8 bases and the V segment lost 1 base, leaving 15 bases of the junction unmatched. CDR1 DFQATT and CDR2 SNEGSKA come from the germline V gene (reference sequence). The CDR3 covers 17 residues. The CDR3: CSARGETRDRVYYEQFF. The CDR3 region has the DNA TGCAGTGCTAGAGGGGAAACCCGGGACAGGGTCTATTATGAGCAGTTCTTC.

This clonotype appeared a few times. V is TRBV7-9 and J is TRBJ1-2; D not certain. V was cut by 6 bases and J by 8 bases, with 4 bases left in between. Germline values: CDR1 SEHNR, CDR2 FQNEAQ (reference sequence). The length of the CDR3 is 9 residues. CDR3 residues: CASSPGYTF. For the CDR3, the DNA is TGTGCCAGCAGTCCCGGCTACACCTTC.

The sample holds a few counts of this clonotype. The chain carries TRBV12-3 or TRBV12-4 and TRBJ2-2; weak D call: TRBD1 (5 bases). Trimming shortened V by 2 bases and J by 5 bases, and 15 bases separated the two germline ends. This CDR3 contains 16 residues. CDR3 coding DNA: TGTGCCAGCAGTTTACGAAGGTCTAGGGGTACCGGGGAGCTGTTTTTT. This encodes CASSLRRSRGTGELFF.

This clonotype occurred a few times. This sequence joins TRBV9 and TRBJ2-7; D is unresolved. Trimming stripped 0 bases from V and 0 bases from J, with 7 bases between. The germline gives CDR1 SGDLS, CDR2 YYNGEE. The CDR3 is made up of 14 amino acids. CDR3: CASSVVSTSYEQYF. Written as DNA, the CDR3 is TGTGCCAGCAGCGTAGTCAGTACCTCCTACGAGCAGTACTTC. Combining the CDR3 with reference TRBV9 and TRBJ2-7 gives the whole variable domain DSGVTQTPKHLITATGQRVTLRCSPRSGDLSVYWYQQSLDQGLQFLIQYYNGEERAKGNILERFSAQQFPDLHSELNLSSLELGDSALYFCASSVVSTSYEQYFGPGTRLTVT.

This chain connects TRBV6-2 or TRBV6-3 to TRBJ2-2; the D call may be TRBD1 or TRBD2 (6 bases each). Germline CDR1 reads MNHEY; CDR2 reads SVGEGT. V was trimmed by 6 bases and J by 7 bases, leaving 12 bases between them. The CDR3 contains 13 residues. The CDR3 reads CASRPGGGGELFF. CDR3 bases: TGTGCCAGCAGGCCCGGAGGGGGCGGGGAGCTGTTTTTT.

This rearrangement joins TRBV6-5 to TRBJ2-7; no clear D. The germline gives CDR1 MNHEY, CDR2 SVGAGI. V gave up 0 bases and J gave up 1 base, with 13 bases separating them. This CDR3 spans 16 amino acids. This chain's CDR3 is CASSYSMSGQSYEQYF. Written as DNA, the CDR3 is TGTGCCAGCAGTTACTCGATGTCGGGCCAATCCTACGAGCAGTACTTC.

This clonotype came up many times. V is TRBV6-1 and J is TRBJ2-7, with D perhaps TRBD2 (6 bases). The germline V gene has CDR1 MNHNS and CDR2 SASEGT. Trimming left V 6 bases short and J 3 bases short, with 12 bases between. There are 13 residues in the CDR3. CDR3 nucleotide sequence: TGTGCCAGCAGCCCTTGGCGGGGCTACGAGCAGTACTTC. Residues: CASSPWRGYEQYF.

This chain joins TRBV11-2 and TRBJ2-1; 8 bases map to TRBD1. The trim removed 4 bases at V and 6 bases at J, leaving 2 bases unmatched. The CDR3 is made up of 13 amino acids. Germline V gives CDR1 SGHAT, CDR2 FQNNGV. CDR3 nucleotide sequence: TGTGCCAGCAGCTCGGACAGGGTCAATGAGCAGTTCTTC. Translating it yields CASSSDRVNEQFF.

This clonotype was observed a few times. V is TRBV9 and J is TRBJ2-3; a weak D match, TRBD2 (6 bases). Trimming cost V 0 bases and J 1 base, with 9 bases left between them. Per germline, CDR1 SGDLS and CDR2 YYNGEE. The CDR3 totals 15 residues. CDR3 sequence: CASSVASARTDTQYF. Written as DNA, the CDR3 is TGTGCCAGCAGCGTAGCTAGCGCCCGCACAGATACGCAGTATTTT.

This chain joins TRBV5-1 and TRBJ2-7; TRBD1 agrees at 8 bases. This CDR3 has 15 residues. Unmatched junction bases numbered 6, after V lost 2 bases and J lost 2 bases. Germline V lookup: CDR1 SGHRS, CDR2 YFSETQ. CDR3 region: CASSLNGQGTYEQYF. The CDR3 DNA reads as TGCGCCAGCAGCTTAAATGGACAGGGAACCTACGAGCAGTACTTC.

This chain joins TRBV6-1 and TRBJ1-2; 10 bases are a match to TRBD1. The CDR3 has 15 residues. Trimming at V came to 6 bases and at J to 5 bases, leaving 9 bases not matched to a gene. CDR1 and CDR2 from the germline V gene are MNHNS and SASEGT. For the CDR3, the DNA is TGTGCCAGCAGCCCCGGGGGACAGGGGAGGTATGGCTACACCTTC. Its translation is CASSPGGQGRYGYTF.

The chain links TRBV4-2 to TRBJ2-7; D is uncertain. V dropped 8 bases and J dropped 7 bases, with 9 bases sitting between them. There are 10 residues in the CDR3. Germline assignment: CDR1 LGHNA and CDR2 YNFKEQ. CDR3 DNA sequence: TGTGCCAGCTCCTCTAAAGAGCAGTACTTC. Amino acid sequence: CASSSKEQYF.